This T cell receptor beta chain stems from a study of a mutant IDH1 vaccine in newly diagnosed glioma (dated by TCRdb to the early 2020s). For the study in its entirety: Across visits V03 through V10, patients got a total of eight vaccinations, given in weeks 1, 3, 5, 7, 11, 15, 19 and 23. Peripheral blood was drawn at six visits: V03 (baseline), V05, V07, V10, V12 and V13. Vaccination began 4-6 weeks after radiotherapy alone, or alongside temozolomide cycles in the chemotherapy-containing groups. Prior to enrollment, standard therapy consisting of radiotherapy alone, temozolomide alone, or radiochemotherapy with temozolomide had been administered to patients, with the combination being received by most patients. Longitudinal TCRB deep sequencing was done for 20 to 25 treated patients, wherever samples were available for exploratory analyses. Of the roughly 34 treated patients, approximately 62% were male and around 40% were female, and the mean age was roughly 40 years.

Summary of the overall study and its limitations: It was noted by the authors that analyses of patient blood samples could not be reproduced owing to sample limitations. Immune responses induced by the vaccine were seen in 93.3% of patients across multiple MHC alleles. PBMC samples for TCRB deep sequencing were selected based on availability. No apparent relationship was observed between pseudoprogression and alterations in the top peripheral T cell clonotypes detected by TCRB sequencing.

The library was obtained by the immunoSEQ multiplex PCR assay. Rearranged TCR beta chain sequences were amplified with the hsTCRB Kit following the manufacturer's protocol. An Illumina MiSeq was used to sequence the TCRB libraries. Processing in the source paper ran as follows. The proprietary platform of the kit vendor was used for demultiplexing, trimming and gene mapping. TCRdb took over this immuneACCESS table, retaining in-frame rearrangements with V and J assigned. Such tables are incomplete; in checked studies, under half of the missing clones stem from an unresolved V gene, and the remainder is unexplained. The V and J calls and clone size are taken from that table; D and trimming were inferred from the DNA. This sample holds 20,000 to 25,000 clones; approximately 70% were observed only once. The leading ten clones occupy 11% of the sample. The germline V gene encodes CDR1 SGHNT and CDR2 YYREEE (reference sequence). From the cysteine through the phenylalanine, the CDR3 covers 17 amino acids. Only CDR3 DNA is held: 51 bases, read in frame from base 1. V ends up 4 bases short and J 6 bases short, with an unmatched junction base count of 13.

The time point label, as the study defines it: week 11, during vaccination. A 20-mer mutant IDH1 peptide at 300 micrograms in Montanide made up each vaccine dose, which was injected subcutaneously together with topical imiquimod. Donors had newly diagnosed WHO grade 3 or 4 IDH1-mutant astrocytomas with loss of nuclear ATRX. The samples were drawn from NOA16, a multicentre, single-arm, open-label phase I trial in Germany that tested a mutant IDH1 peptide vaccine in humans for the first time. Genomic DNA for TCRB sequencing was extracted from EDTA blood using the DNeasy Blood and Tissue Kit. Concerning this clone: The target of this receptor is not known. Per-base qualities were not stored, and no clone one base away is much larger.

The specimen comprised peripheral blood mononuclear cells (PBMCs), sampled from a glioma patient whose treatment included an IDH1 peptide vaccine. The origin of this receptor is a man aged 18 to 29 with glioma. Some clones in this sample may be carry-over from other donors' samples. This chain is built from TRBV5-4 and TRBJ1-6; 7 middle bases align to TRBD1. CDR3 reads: CASSNYWDSEGNSPLHF. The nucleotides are TGTGCCAGCAGCAACTATTGGGACAGCGAAGGTAATTCACCCCTCCACTTT.